The next 21 T cell receptor beta chains were all read from a single sample in a study of patients and donors after allogeneic stem cell transplantation. From the RT-PCR reads, TCRdb called clonotypes with MiXCR, one entry per CDR3 protein. The repertoire holds almost 90,000 distinct CDR3 sequences, with roughly 5.2% as singletons. The sequencing sample was made of blood, either unsorted or a sorted T cell fraction (not recorded which). The receptors derive from a human donor who was either an allogeneic HSCT recipient or a stem cell or donor lymphocyte infusion donor (not recorded which). It is not recorded whose cells these are; they may come from a transplant donor.

This clonotype was seen many times. V is TRBV10-3 and J is TRBJ2-1; the match to TRBD2 covers 8 bases. The V and J ends lost 2 bases and 0 bases, in that order; junction bases with no gene match: 3. CDR1 and CDR2 from the germline V gene are ENHRY and SYGVKD. The CDR3 covers 16 residues. In DNA, the CDR3 is TGTGCCATCAGTGAGGAGCGGGAGAGCTCCTACAATGAGCAGTTCTTC. Protein product: CAISEERESSYNEQFF.

V is TRBV20-1 and J is TRBJ1-1; weak D call: TRBD1 (5 bases). The CDR3 has 15 amino acids. CDR1 is DFQATT, CDR2 SNEGSKA, per germline (reference sequence). Trimming pared 1 base from V and 3 bases from J, leaving 15 bases between. The CDR3 DNA reads as TGCAGTGCTAGAGGAGAGGCACAGGCCTACACTGAAGCTTTCTTT. Its protein is CSARGEAQAYTEAFF.

V usage is TRBV12-3 or TRBV12-4 and J usage is TRBJ2-5; perhaps D is TRBD1 or TRBD2 (7 bases each). The CDR3 loop spans 14 amino acids. Trimming stripped 6 bases from V and 4 bases from J, with 15 bases between. The CDR3, as DNA: TGTGCCAGCAGCTTCAGGGGGGGAGGAGAGACCCAGTACTTC. Protein product: CASSFRGGGETQYF.

This clonotype is labeled as medium-sized (0.01 to 0.1%). The genes are TRBV20-1 and TRBJ1-2; TRBD1 aligns across 9 bases. The CDR3 contains 16 residues. V dropped 6 bases and J dropped 6; count of bases not matched to a gene: 17. Germline V gene data show CDR1 as DFQATT and CDR2 as SNEGSKA (reference sequence). The CDR3 region has the DNA TGCAGTGCACGGGCGGAACTGGGACAGGGTGGGGATGGCTACACCTTC. Translation: CSARAELGQGGDGYTF.

The table lists this clonotype with many counts. V is TRBV6-1 and J is TRBJ2-7; 10 nucleotides align to TRBD2. V lost 2 bases, J lost 4 bases, and 5 bases stayed unmatched. The CDR3 contains 15 residues. Germline CDR1 and CDR2: MNHNS and SASEGT. CDR3 coding DNA: TGTGCCAGCAGTGAACTAGCGGGGGAGGGGTACGAGCAGTACTTC. Translating gives CASSELAGEGYEQYF.

The chain is built from TRBV6-1 and TRBJ1-1, with a tentative D call TRBD1 (6 bases). V was pared by 5 bases and J by 5 bases, with 18 bases between. This CDR3 spans 15 amino acids. The V gene's germline CDR1 is MNHNS and CDR2 SASEGT. For the CDR3, the DNA is TGTGCCAGCAGTCCAAGTAGGGGGATGATGACTGAAGCTTTCTTT. Translated, it gives CASSPSRGMMTEAFF.

There are many counts of this clonotype. The V and J genes are TRBV20-1 and TRBJ1-2; a possible D gene is TRBD1 (5 bases). The germline V and J ends were trimmed by 1 base and 7 bases, with 13 bases remaining between them. Germline CDR1 reads DFQATT; CDR2 reads SNEGSKA (reference sequence). The CDR3 has 13 amino acids. The chain's CDR3 is CSARGGPWGGYTF. The CDR3 region has the DNA TGCAGTGCTAGAGGGGGACCTTGGGGTGGCTACACCTTC.

This clonotype was counted ten times or more. The rearrangement links TRBV20-1 to TRBJ2-7; tentative D call: TRBD1 (5 bases). Trimming stripped 3 bases from V and 3 bases from J, with 9 bases between. CDR3 length equals 12 residues. CDR1 is DFQATT, CDR2 SNEGSKA, per germline (reference sequence). CDR3 residues: CSARSRVYEQYF. In DNA form, the CDR3 reads TGCAGTGCTAGGTCCAGGGTCTACGAGCAGTACTTC.

This clonotype appeared many times. This chain connects TRBV20-1 to TRBJ1-5; D gene unclear. The germline V gene has CDR1 DFQATT and CDR2 SNEGSKA (reference sequence). V shed 4 bases and J shed 2 bases, with 6 bases lying between them. The CDR3 contains 12 residues. This CDR3 is CSAMQGNQPQHF. The CDR3 nucleotides read TGCAGTGCTATGCAGGGCAATCAGCCCCAGCATTTT.

This clonotype turned up a few times. CDR3 sequence reads: CASSTDSYNEQFF. Written as DNA, the CDR3 is TGTGCCAGCAGCACAGACTCGTACAATGAGCAGTTCTTC. The chain uses TRBV7-3 and TRBJ2-1, with D unresolved. The CDR3 is 13 amino acids. In germline, CDR1 is SGHTA, CDR2 FQGTGA. V was clipped by 5 bases and J by 4 bases, with 9 bases between them.

Ten or more counts support this clonotype. The CDR3 spells CASSWDRGNQPQHF. The CDR3 coding sequence is TGTGCCAGCAGTTGGGACAGGGGTAATCAGCCCCAGCATTTT. V gene TRBV28 combines with J gene TRBJ1-5; 10 bases align to TRBD1. The junction had 1 base not matched to a gene; V was cut back by 4 bases and J by 4 bases. CDR1 and CDR2 from the germline V gene are MDHEN and SYDVKM. The CDR3 covers 14 residues. The full variable domain, in which reference TRBV28 and TRBJ1-5 provide the parts outside the CDR3, is DVKVTQSSRYLVKRTGEKVFLECVQDMDHENMFWYRQDPGLGLRLIYFSYDVKMKEKGDIPEGYSVSREKKERFSLILESASTNQTSMYLCASSWDRGNQPQHFGDGTRLSIL.

This clonotype came up many times. The chain combines TRBV28 with TRBJ2-3; D is unclear. Germline V gives CDR1 MDHEN, CDR2 SYDVKM. The CDR3 contains 19 residues. The ends were cut back, 7 bases at V and 1 base at J, with 27 bases in the middle. CDR3 sequence reads: CASNPPVSTLSHRTDTQYF. The DNA for the CDR3 is TGTGCCAGCAACCCTCCGGTCTCGACACTCTCCCACCGCACAGATACGCAGTATTTT.

The chain is built from TRBV19 and TRBJ1-1; 8 nucleotides line up with TRBD1. Per germline, CDR1 LNHDA and CDR2 SQIVND (reference sequence). The CDR3 is 14 amino acids. V was pared by 4 bases and J by 8 bases, with 9 bases of the junction left unmatched. The CDR3 loop reads CASSTGQGTLEAFF. Written as DNA, the CDR3 is TGTGCCAGTAGTACCGGACAGGGAACCTTAGAAGCTTTCTTT.

This clonotype was counted many times. The chain is built from TRBV12-3 or TRBV12-4 and TRBJ1-4; D gene ambiguous. Trimming cost V 5 bases and J 10 bases, with 14 bases left between them. This CDR3 spans 13 amino acids. CDR3 DNA sequence: TGTGCCAGCAGTCTGGAGGATGCGGGAAAACTGTTTTTT. Translated, it gives CASSLEDAGKLFF.

The sample holds a few counts of this clonotype. The genes are TRBV30 and TRBJ2-3; tentative D call: TRBD2 (6 bases). The germline V gene encodes CDR1 GTSNPN and CDR2 SVGIG (reference sequence). V was trimmed by 2 bases and J by 5 bases, leaving 14 bases between them. This CDR3 spans 14 amino acids. CDR3 protein: CAWSPGVVKDTQYF. In DNA, the CDR3 is TGTGCCTGGAGTCCGGGGGTGGTGAAAGATACGCAGTATTTT. Combining the CDR3 with reference TRBV30 and TRBJ2-3 gives the whole variable domain SQTIHQWPATLVQPVGSPLSLECTVEGTSNPNLYWYRQAAGRGLQLLFYSVGIGQISSEVPQNLSASRPQDRQFILSSKKLLLSDSGFYLCAWSPGVVKDTQYFGPGTRLTVL.

In this sample, this clonotype turned up many times. The rearrangement joins TRBV19 to TRBJ1-6; 7 nucleotides match TRBD1. Germline V lookup: CDR1 LNHDA, CDR2 SQIVND (reference sequence). The CDR3 spans 14 residues. Trimming cost V 7 bases and J 8 bases; bases outside gene matches: 8. The CDR3 reads CASISTGRDSPLHF. In DNA form, the CDR3 reads TGTGCCAGTATCTCGACAGGGCGAGATTCACCCCTCCACTTT.

This clonotype turned up a few times. The chain couples TRBV6-1 to TRBJ2-3; 7 nucleotides match TRBD2. Losses at the gene ends were 1 base for V and 3 bases for J; bases not matched to a gene: 4. Germline V gene lookup returns CDR1 MNHNS and CDR2 SASEGT. This CDR3 spans 15 amino acids. The chain's CDR3 is CASSEGLAETDTQYF. DNA for the CDR3: TGTGCCAGCAGTGAAGGGCTAGCGGAGACAGATACGCAGTATTTT.

This clonotype was picked up many times. The rearrangement uses TRBV20-1 and TRBJ2-3, with 8 bases lining up with TRBD1. CDR1 and CDR2 (germline): DFQATT, SNEGSKA (reference sequence). Trimming removed 6 bases from V and 4 bases from J; junction bases left unmatched: 3. The CDR3 spans 12 residues. CDR3 DNA sequence: TGCAGTGCAAGACAGGGGTCAGATACGCAGTATTTT. This encodes CSARQGSDTQYF.

A word on this clonotype: A much larger clone lies one base from this, so it may be a read error. The V call is TRBV7-8, the J call TRBJ2-7; no reliable D call. The V gene's germline CDR1 is SGHVS and CDR2 FQNEAQ. Trimming shortened V by 5 bases and J by 0 bases, and 2 bases separated the two germline ends. This CDR3 is built from 11 residues. The CDR3 reads CASSISYEQYF. The CDR3 DNA follows: TGTGCCAGCAGCATCTCCTACGAGCAGTACTTC. Drawing the rest from reference TRBV7-8 and TRBJ2-7, the complete variable domain is GAGVSQSPRYKVAKRGQDVALRCDPISGHVSLFWYQQALGQGPEFLTYFQNEAQLDKSGLPSDRFFAERPEGSVSTLKIQRTQQEDSAVYLCASSISYEQYFGPGTRLTVT.

This clonotype turned up a few times. This chain uses TRBV7-2 with TRBJ1-3, with D uncertain. This CDR3 spans 15 amino acids. Deletions cut 5 bases from V and 0 bases from J, with 11 bases between. The germline gives CDR1 SGHTA, CDR2 FQGNSA. CDR3 coding DNA: TGTGCCAGCAGCCTCCAGGCTTCCTCTGGAAACACCATATATTTT. It translates to CASSLQASSGNTIYF.

This clonotype was seen many times. V usage is TRBV10-3 and J usage is TRBJ2-1; 9 positions match TRBD1. After removal of 5 bases from V and 1 base from J, the junction contained 6 bases not matched to a gene. Germline V lookup: CDR1 ENHRY, CDR2 SYGVKD. The CDR3 length is 16 residues. CDR3 DNA: TGTGCCATCAGTTCGTTGACAGGGGGATCCTACAATGAGCAGTTCTTC. Encoded protein: CAISSLTGGSYNEQFF.